This T cell receptor (beta chain) was captured in a study of cytotoxic CD8 clonotypes in ibrutinib-treated CLL (dated by TCRdb to the early 2020s). With respect to the entire study: In this cohort, approximately 15 patients were treatment-naive and 11 to 12 were relapsed/refractory, while about 18 had unmutated IGHV. Samples at response were collected after a median of about 12 months of treatment, with a range of roughly 6 to 40 months. Responses were partial in approximately 24 patients and complete in 2; after median approximately 69 months follow-up, about 14 stayed in remission and approximately 12 progressed. Longitudinal samples were obtainable from about 30% of the roughly 86 participants in the trial. Cryopreserved peripheral blood mononuclear cells were obtained before treatment, at response, and at either sustained remission or disease progression. All remission and progressive disease samples were collected while patients were still receiving ibrutinib. An average of about 250,000 productive templates and roughly 94,000 productive rearrangements was obtained per sample.

This clone showed up just a few times. What this receptor recognizes is not known. Base-call qualities are not available, and no considerably larger clone is one nucleotide away. The germline V gene (reference sequence) sets CDR1 to SEHNR and CDR2 to FQNEAQ. The CDR3 contains 12 residues, cysteine and phenylalanine counted. Only CDR3 DNA is held: 36 bases, read in frame from base 1. Trimming removed 6 bases from V and 6 bases from J; the gene matches leave 4 bases unexplained. The time point label for this specimen denotes: approximately eleven months on ibrutinib. Around 2 micrograms of genomic DNA were extracted from cryopreserved PBMCs for TCR beta library preparation. Longitudinal blood samples from CLL patients receiving ibrutinib monotherapy were subjected to high-throughput TCR beta sequencing. The patients took part in an open-label, single-center phase 2 trial of ibrutinib monotherapy. General findings and caveats noted by the study authors: Baseline clonality exceeded that of age-matched healthy donors and correlated strongly with circulating CD8+ T-cell counts. Sampling times were not matched between patients in sustained remission and patients whose disease was progressing, and lymph node repertoires were not examined. An increase in clonality was observed at ibrutinib response, with clonality remaining stable during sustained remission and falling back toward baseline at progression. Public clonotypes were rare and either contracted or stayed stable during treatment, and the rise in clonality at ibrutinib response reflected the expansion of private clonotypes.

On a MiSeq, deep resolution sequencing aimed for a depth between 1 in 1 million and 1 in 200,000 T cells, with each clonotype covered approximately 9.8x on average. TCR beta libraries were generated with the immunoSEQ hsTCRB Kit. As for how the authors treated the data: Data were analyzed with ImmunoSEQ Data Assistant and ImmunoSEQ Analyzer, with V, D and J genes assigned per IMGT definitions. Clonality, with values ranging from 0 to 1, was calculated as one minus the normalized Shannon entropy of productive rearrangement frequencies. Only overrepresented clonotypes making up at least 0.05% of each patient's repertoire were included in the public clonotype analysis. About twelve age-matched healthy donor repertoires from immuneACCESS were used as controls for clonality. TCRdb's version of the immuneACCESS table is confined to in-frame rearrangements and falls short of the full clone set. An unresolved V gene accounts for under half of the shortfall where checked; the remainder is of unknown origin. The V and J calls and clone size are taken from that table; D and trimming were inferred from the DNA. For this sample there are roughly 130,000 clones; approximately 90% appear just once. The top ten clones comprise less than 14% of the sample.

The V and J genes are TRBV7-9 and TRBJ1-1; TRBD1 aligns with 7 central bases. This receptor was identified in a human donor with chronic lymphocytic leukemia. Sequencing used PBMCs, obtained after 12 months of ibrutinib treatment. The encoded CDR3 is CASSNRGPEAFF. The DNA is as follows: TGTGCCAGCAGTAACAGGGGTCCTGAAGCTTTCTTT.